Sequencing of this T cell receptor (beta chain) was carried out in a study of patients and donors after allogeneic stem cell transplantation (dated by TCRdb to the early 2020s). The CDR3 contains 13 residues, cysteine and phenylalanine counted. The read is trimmed to its CDR3 DNA, 39 bases read in frame from base 1. Compared with germline, V lacks 10 bases and J lacks 7 bases; bases without a gene match: 9. The library was built by means of RT-PCR. These reads were obtained on a NextSeq 550. The public sequencing data were trimmed at Q25 with fastp and processed into clonotypes with MiXCR by TCRdb, which kept only in-frame beta chains. One record per CDR3 amino acid sequence lists the most common genes and DNA. This sample is represented by about a million distinct CDR3 sequences; around 17% of them were singletons. The ten largest clones capture around 6% of the sample. In regard to this clonotype: Its target antigen remains unknown. No base quality information exists; no much larger clone differs at one position.

This receptor was obtained from a human donor who was either an allogeneic HSCT recipient or a stem cell or donor lymphocyte infusion donor (not recorded which). It is not recorded whose cells these are; they may come from a transplant donor. The sequence is built from TRBV12-3 or TRBV12-4 and TRBJ1-5; 8 nucleotides in the junction match TRBD1. Sample: blood, either unsorted or a sorted T cell fraction (not recorded which). The CDR3 is CATSTGEGQPQHF. The nucleotide sequence is given as TGTGCCACGTCGACAGGGGAGGGACAGCCCCAGCATTTT.